This T cell receptor (beta chain) was identified during a study of OX40 agonist ivuxolimab in advanced cancers. Study context: Three patients, one with hepatocellular carcinoma and two with cutaneous melanoma, achieved partial responses.

Baseline, cycle 4 day 1, and cycle 7 day 1 were the blood sampling points. CDR3 length: 15 residues. Germline V gene lookup returns CDR1 SGDLS and CDR2 YYNGEE. V shed 0 bases and J shed 0 bases, with 10 bases lying between them. This table comes from immunoSEQ multiplex PCR, and its TCRdb copy is limited to in-frame clones, with some not included. The sample shows approximately 35,000 clones, more than 80% of them seen only once. Here the sequenced sample was CD4+ or CD8+ T cells sorted from blood, taken in a trial of the OX40 agonist ivuxolimab. The genes are TRBV9 and TRBJ2-7; no firm D call. This clonotype was sampled from an adult with an advanced solid tumor such as melanoma, head and neck, liver or kidney cancer. CDR3 protein: CASSVGGHPSYEQYF. DNA of the CDR3: TGTGCCAGCAGCGTAGGTGGTCACCCCTCCTACGAGCAGTACTTC.